Here is one T cell receptor (beta chain) with its context. As it was prepared, the TCRbeta library received unique molecular identifiers. TCRdb called the PCR reads again in MiXCR, with one record for every CDR3 protein. The data contain 190,000 or so distinct CDR3 sequences, approximately 7% of them singletons. This sample is drawn from a study of T-cell reconstitution after alpha-beta-depleted transplantation in children. The V gene's germline CDR1 is SGHRS and CDR2 YFSETQ. This CDR3 has 15 residues. J lost 9 bases, V lost 7 bases, and 13 bases had no gene match. The sequencing here drew on PBMCs from the stem cell graft donor, taken from the stem cell graft. The chain carries TRBV5-1 and TRBJ2-1, with 10 bases identical to TRBD1. The sequence was collected from a human donor who donated a stem cell graft to a child with Wiskott-Aldrich syndrome. The CDR3, as DNA: TGCGCCAGCTCCGGACGGGACAGGGGCTTGAGTGAGCAGTTCTTC. Residues: CASSGRDRGLSEQFF.